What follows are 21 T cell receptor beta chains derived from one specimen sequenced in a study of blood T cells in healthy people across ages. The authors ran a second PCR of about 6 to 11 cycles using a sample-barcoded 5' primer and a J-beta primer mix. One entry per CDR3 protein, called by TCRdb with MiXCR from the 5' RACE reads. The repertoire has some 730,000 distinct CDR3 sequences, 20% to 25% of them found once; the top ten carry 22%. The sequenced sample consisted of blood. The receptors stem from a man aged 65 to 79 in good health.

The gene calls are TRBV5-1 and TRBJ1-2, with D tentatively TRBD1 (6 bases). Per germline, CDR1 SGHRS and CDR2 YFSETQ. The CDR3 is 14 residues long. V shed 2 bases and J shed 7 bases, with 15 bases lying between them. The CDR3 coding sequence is TGCGCCAGCAGCTTTAGGGGGGATGAGAGTGGCTACACCTTC. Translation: CASSFRGDESGYTF.

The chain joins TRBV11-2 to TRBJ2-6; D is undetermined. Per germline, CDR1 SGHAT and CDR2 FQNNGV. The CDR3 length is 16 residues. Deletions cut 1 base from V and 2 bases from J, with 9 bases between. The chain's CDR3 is CASSLGTIAGANVLTF. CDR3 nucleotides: TGTGCCAGCAGCTTAGGGACGATAGCTGGGGCCAACGTCCTGACTTTC. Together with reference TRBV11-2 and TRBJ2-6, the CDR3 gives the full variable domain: EAGVAQSPRYKIIEKRQSVAFWCNPISGHATLYWYQQILGQGPKLLIQFQNNGVVDDSQLPKDRFSAERLKGVDSTLKIQPAKLEDSAVYLCASSLGTIAGANVLTFGAGSRLTVL.

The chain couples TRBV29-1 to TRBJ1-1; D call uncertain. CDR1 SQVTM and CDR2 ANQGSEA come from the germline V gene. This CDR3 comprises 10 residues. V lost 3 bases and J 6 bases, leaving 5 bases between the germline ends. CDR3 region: CSVDTPEAFF. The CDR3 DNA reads TGCAGCGTTGATACTCCTGAAGCTTTCTTT. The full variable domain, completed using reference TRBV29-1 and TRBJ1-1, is SAVISQKPSRDICQRGTSLTIQCQVDSQVTMMFWYRQQPGQSLTLIATANQGSEATYESGFVIDKFPISRPNLTFSTLTVSNMSPEDSSIYLCSVDTPEAFFGQGTRLTVV.

CDR3 in amino acids: CASSLFGTGSDTQYF. The CDR3 DNA reads as TGTGCCAGCAGTTTATTCGGGACAGGGTCAGATACGCAGTATTTT. This rearrangement joins TRBV12-3 or TRBV12-4 to TRBJ2-3, with 9 bases that match TRBD1. The V and J ends lost 2 bases and 4 bases, in that order; junction bases with no gene match: 4. CDR3 length equals 15 residues.

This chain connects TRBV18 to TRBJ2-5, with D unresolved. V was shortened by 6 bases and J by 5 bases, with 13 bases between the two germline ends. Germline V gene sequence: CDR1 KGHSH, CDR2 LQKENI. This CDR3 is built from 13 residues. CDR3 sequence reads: CASSISHRETQYF. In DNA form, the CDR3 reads TGTGCCAGCTCGATCAGCCACCGGGAGACCCAGTACTTC.

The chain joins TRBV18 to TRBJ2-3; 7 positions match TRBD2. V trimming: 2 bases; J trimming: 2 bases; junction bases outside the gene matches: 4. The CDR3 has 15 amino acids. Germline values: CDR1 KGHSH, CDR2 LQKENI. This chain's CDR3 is CASSPSRGDTDTQYF. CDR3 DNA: TGTGCCAGCTCACCATCCCGGGGGGACACAGATACGCAGTATTTT.

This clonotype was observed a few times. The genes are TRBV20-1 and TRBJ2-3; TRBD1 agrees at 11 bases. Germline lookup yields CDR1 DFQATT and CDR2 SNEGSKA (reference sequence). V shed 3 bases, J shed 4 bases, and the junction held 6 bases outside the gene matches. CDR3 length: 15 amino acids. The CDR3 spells CSASGGGQGADTQYF. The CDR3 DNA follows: TGCAGTGCTAGTGGGGGGGGACAGGGGGCAGATACGCAGTATTTT.

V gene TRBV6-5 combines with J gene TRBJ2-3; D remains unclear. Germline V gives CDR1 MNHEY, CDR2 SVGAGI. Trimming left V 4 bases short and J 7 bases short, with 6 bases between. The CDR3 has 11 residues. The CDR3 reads CASSSRNTQYF. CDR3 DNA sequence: TGTGCCAGCAGTTCCCGAAATACGCAGTATTTT.

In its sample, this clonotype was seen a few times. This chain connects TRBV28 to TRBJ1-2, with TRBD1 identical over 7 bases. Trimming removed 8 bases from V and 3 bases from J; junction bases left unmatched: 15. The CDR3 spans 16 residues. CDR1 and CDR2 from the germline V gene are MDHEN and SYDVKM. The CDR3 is CASRVYGTDPYYGYTF. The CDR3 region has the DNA TGTGCCAGCCGAGTTTATGGGACAGATCCCTACTATGGCTACACCTTC.

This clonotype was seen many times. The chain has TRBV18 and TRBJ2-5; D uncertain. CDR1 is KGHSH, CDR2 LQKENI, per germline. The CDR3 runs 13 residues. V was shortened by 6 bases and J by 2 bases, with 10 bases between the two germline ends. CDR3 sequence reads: CASSPRSQETQYF. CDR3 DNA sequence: TGTGCCAGCTCGCCTAGGAGTCAAGAGACCCAGTACTTC.

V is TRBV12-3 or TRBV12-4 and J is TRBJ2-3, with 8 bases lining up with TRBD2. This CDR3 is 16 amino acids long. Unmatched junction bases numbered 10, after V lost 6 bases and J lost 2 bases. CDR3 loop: CASSSPSGGVTDTQYF. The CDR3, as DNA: TGTGCCAGCAGCTCCCCAAGCGGGGGCGTCACAGATACGCAGTATTTT.

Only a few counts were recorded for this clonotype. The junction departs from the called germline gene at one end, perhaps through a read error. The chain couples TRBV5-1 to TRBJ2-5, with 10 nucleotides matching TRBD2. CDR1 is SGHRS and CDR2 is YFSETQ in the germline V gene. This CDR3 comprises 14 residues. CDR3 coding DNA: TGCGCCAGCAGCTTGGAAGGTCTAGCGGGAGAATGGATCTTC. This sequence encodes CASSLEGLAGEWIF.

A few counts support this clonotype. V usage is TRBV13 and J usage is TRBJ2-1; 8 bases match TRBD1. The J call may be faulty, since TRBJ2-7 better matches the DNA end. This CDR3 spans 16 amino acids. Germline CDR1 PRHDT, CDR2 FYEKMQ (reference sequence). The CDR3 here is CASSASPTGVPYEQYF. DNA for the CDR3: TGTGCCAGCAGCGCCAGCCCGACAGGGGTCCCCTACGAGCAGTACTTC.

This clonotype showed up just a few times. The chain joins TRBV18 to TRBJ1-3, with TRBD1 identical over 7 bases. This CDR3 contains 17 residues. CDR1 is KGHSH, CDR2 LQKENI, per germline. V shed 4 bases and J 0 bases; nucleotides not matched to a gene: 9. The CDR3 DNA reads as TGTGCCAGCTCACGCCAATGGGACAGCGACTCTGGAAACACCATATATTTT. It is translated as CASSRQWDSDSGNTIYF. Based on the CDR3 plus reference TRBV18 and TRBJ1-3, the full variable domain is NAGVMQNPRHLVRRRGQEARLRCSPMKGHSHVYWYRQLPEEGLKFMVYLQKENIIDESGMPKERFSAEFPKEGPSILRIQQVVRGDSAAYFCASSRQWDSDSGNTIYFGEGSWLTVV.

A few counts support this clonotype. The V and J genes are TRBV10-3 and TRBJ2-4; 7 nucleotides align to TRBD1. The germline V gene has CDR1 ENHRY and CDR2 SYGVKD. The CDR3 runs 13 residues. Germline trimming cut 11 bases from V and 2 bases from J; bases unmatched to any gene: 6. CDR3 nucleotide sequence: TGTGCCGTGAGGGACAGCTCCAAAAACATTCAGTACTTC. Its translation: CAVRDSSKNIQYF.

CDR3 region: CASSSAEQGAGEAFF. CDR3 coding DNA: TGTGCCAGCAGTTCCGCGGAACAGGGGGCAGGGGAAGCTTTCTTT. V usage is TRBV6-6 and J usage is TRBJ1-1; 9 positions match TRBD1. Germline assignment: CDR1 MNHNY and CDR2 SVGAGI (reference sequence). This CDR3 region has 15 residues. The V gene end was trimmed by 4 bases and the J gene end by 8 bases; junction bases not matched to a gene: 11.

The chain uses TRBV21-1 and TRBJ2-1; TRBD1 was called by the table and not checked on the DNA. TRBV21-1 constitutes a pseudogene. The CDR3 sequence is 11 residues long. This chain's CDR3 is CASTLGDEQFF. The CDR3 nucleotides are TGTGCCAGCACCCTGGGGGATGAGCAGTTCTTC.

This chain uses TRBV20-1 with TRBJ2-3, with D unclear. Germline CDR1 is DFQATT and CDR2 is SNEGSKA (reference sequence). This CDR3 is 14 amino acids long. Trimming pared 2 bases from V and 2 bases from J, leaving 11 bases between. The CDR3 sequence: CSARPTAPTDTQYF. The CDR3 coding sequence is TGCAGTGCTAGACCTACGGCTCCCACAGATACGCAGTATTTT.

CDR3 loop: CASGRGSVETQYF. The CDR3 DNA reads as TGTGCCAGCGGGAGGGGGAGTGTGGAGACCCAGTACTTC. The rearrangement uses TRBV12-3 or TRBV12-4 and TRBJ2-1, with a tentative D call TRBD2 (7 bases). The end of the DNA fits TRBJ2-5 better, so the J call may be wrong. The CDR3 length is 13 residues.

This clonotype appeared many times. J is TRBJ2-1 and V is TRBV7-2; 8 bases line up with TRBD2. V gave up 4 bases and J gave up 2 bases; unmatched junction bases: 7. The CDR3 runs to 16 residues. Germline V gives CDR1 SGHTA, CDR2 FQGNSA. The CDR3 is CASSSVAGSAYNEQFF. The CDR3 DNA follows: TGTGCCAGCAGCTCCGTAGCGGGGAGCGCCTACAATGAGCAGTTCTTC. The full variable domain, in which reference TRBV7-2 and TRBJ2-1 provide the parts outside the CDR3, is GAGVSQSPSNKVTEKGKDVELRCDPISGHTALYWYRQSLGQGLEFLIYFQGNSAPDKSGLPSDRFSAERTGGSVSTLTIQRTQQEDSAVYLCASSSVAGSAYNEQFFGPGTRLTVL.

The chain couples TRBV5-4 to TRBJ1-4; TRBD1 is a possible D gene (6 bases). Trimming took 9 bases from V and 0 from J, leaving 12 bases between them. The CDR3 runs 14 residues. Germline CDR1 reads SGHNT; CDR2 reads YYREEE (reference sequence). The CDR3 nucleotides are TGTGCCACCCTGGACAGACCAACTAATGAAAAACTGTTTTTT. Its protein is CATLDRPTNEKLFF. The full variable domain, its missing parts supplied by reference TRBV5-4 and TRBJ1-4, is ETGVTQSPTHLIKTRGQQVTLRCSSQSGHNTVSWYQQALGQGPQFIFQYYREEENGRGNFPPRFSGLQFPNYSSELNVNALELDDSALYLCATLDRPTNEKLFFGSGTQLSVL.